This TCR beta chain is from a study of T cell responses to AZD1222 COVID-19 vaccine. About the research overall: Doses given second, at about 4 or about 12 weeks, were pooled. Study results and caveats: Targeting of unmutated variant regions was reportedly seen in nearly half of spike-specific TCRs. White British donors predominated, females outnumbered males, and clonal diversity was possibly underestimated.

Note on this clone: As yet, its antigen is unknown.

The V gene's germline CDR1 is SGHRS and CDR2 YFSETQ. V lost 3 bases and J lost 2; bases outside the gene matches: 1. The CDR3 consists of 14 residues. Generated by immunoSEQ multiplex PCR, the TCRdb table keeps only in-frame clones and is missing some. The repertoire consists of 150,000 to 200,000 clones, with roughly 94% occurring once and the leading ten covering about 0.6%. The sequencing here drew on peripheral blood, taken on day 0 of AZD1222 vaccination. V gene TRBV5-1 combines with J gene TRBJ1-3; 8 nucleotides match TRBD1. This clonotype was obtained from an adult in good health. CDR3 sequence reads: CASSWDRTGNTIYF. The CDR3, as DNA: TGCGCCAGCAGCTGGGACAGGACTGGAAACACCATATATTTT.